The 13 T cell receptor beta chains below come from one sample, sequenced in a study of OX40 agonist ivuxolimab in advanced cancers. The protocol was immunoSEQ multiplex PCR, while the TCRdb copy is restricted to in-frame clones and leaves out a portion. The profile covers more than 50,000 clones, with around four fifths appearing a single time and 3% to 4% taken by the ten largest. Material: CD4+ or CD8+ T cells sorted from blood, obtained in a trial of the OX40 agonist ivuxolimab. The receptors stem from an adult with an advanced solid tumor such as melanoma, head and neck, liver or kidney cancer.

This chain connects TRBV6-5 to TRBJ2-1, with D maybe TRBD1 (6 bases). Trimming took off 2 bases at V and 8 bases at J, with 13 bases between the two ends. The germline V gene encodes CDR1 MNHEY and CDR2 SVGAGI. The CDR3 length is 14 residues. CDR3 residues: CASSYGQNPHEQFF. The CDR3 DNA reads TGTGCCAGCAGTTACGGACAGAACCCCCATGAGCAGTTCTTC.

The chain links TRBV19 to TRBJ2-5; 13 bases are a match to TRBD2. Germline V lookup: CDR1 LNHDA, CDR2 SQIVND (reference sequence). Germline trimming cut 5 bases from V and 5 bases from J; bases unmatched to any gene: 5. The CDR3 runs to 15 residues. The CDR3 nucleotides read TGTGCCAGTAGTTTCGGACTAGCGGGAGCGGAGACCCAGTACTTC. It yields the protein CASSFGLAGAETQYF.

Comments on this clone: A junction boundary mismatches the germline segment, possibly from a read error. The chain combines TRBV27 with TRBJ2-1, with D perhaps assigned TRBD1 or TRBD2 (6 bases each). The CDR3 loop spans 14 amino acids. CDR1 is MNHEY and CDR2 is SMNVEV in the germline V gene (reference sequence). The CDR3 loop is CASSLRGWRGLRLF. The CDR3 DNA is TGTGCCAGCAGTTTAAGGGGGTGGAGGGGTCTTAGACTCTTC.

This clone is medium-sized within its sample. The chain joins TRBV6-1 to TRBJ2-7; 9 nucleotides agree with TRBD1. Germline V CDR1 and CDR2: MNHNS, SASEGT. This CDR3 contains 15 residues. The trim removed 0 bases at V and 7 bases at J, leaving 7 bases unmatched. CDR3 nucleotide sequence: TGTGCCAGCAGTGAAGCACAGGACAGGGGACAAGAGCAGTACTTC. It yields the protein CASSEAQDRGQEQYF.

The J gene is TRBJ2-7, the V gene TRBV27; perhaps TRBD2 as D (6 bases). The CDR3 extends over 14 amino acids. Per the germline V gene, CDR1 is MNHEY and CDR2 is SMNVEV (reference sequence). Trimming pared 2 bases from V and 3 bases from J, leaving 11 bases between. The CDR3: CASSLVRGFYEQYF. The CDR3 DNA follows: TGTGCCAGCAGTTTAGTTCGGGGGTTCTACGAGCAGTACTTC.

This chain uses TRBV11-3 with TRBJ1-1; D gene ambiguous. Germline V CDR1 and CDR2: SGHNT, YENEEA. Trimming removed 1 base from V and 7 bases from J, with 10 bases in between. CDR3 length: 13 amino acids. As DNA, the CDR3 is TGTGCCAGCAGCTTAGTCAGCCGCCGTGAAGCTTTCTTT. Translation: CASSLVSRREAFF.

The chain joins TRBV5-1 to TRBJ2-5; maybe TRBD1 (5 bases). V lost 4 bases and J lost 5, with 9 bases in between. The germline V gene has CDR1 SGHRS and CDR2 YFSETQ. This CDR3 spans 12 amino acids. The CDR3 sequence is CASSNNRETQYF. CDR3 in DNA: TGCGCCAGCAGCAACAACAGGGAGACCCAGTACTTC.

The rearrangement joins TRBV6-1 to TRBJ2-3; D call uncertain. Germline V lookup: CDR1 MNHNS, CDR2 SASEGT. CDR3 length: 14 residues. Trimming took 7 bases from V and 4 from J, leaving 15 bases between them. CDR3 protein: CASKIRPPADTQYF. CDR3 DNA: TGTGCCAGCAAAATTAGGCCCCCCGCAGATACGCAGTATTTT.

V and J are TRBV11-2 and TRBJ2-7; D is tentatively TRBD1 or TRBD2 (5 bases each). V lost 1 base and J lost 2, with 12 bases in between. The germline V gene has CDR1 SGHAT and CDR2 FQNNGV. The CDR3 is 15 amino acids. CDR3 sequence: CASSLVPGTTYEQYF. The DNA for the CDR3 is TGTGCCAGCAGCTTAGTACCGGGGACCACCTACGAGCAGTACTTC.

The chain recombines TRBV21-1 with TRBJ2-1. TRBV21-1 is recorded as a pseudogene. The CDR3 spans 12 residues. The CDR3 coding sequence is TGTGCCAGCAGCAAACGGTGGGGTGAGCAGTTCTTC. It specifies CASSKRWGEQFF.

The gene calls are TRBV27 and TRBJ2-2; D remains ambiguous. The V gene's germline CDR1 is MNHEY and CDR2 SMNVEV (reference sequence). The CDR3 has 14 residues. With 3 bases removed from V and 2 bases from J, the gap between germline ends came to 7 bases. This CDR3 reads CASSFSHNTGELFF. Here the CDR3 DNA reads TGTGCCAGCAGTTTTAGTCACAACACCGGGGAGCTGTTTTTT.

This clone was observed a single time. V is TRBV6-6 and J is TRBJ2-2; 8 bases fit TRBD1. Germline V gene sequence: CDR1 MNHNY, CDR2 SVGAGI (reference sequence). The trim removed 10 bases at V and 6 bases at J, leaving 16 bases unmatched. The CDR3 is made up of 16 amino acids. CDR3 in DNA: TGTGCCATCCTGCAACAGGGGGGCTTTGGATCCGGGGAGCTGTTTTTT. Protein sequence: CAILQQGGFGSGELFF.

This clone was observed a few times. The chain combines TRBV6-1 with TRBJ1-1, with D unclear. The CDR3 loop spans 14 amino acids. Germline-derived CDR1 and CDR2 are MNHNS and SASEGT. Deletions cut 8 bases from V and 0 bases from J, with 13 bases between. CDR3 residues: CASGVGELNTEAFF. In DNA, the CDR3 is TGTGCCAGCGGGGTGGGCGAGTTGAACACTGAAGCTTTCTTT.